This T cell receptor (beta chain) was found in a study of T cell responses to AZD1222 COVID-19 vaccine. Findings of the study overall: Reports say nearly half of spike-specific TCRs go after unmutated variant regions. Repertoire sampling was restricted to post-peak T cell response timepoints. Just 5 to 7 people given AZD1222 tested seropositive at baseline. CD4 TCRs covered the whole spike, strongest at regions 160-218 and 743-854.

Here immunoSEQ multiplex PCR was the method, and the copy in TCRdb shows in-frame clones only, minus some. The sample has 150,000 to 200,000 clones, 80% to 95% seen once; the top ten hold over 1.5%. CDR1 and CDR2 (germline): SGHNT, YENEEA. The CDR3 runs 13 residues. Between the trimmed V and J ends, which lost 5 bases and 1 base, there was a span of 8 bases. As concerns this clone: Its antigen is not identified.

J is TRBJ1-1 and V is TRBV11-3, with D possibly TRBD1 on 5 matching bases. The specimen was peripheral blood, collected on day 0 of AZD1222 vaccination. The source of this sequence is an adult in good health. CDR3 region: CASSRQRNTEAFF. DNA for the CDR3: TGTGCCAGCAGCCGACAGAGGAACACTGAAGCTTTCTTT.